This TCR beta chain was sequenced in a study of OX40 agonist ivuxolimab in advanced cancers. The wider study: Partial responses were achieved by three patients, one with hepatocellular carcinoma and two with cutaneous melanoma.

The trim removed 3 bases at V and 4 bases at J, leaving 9 bases unmatched. The length of the CDR3 is 17 residues. Germline CDR1 reads SGHRS; CDR2 reads YFSETQ. Libraries were prepared by immunoSEQ multiplex PCR; TCRdb keeps only in-frame clonotypes and omits some of them. The sample records roughly 71,000 clones, more than 60% being singletons. This chain uses TRBV5-1 with TRBJ2-3; 12 bases agree with TRBD2. This TCR was sampled from an adult with an advanced solid tumor such as melanoma, head and neck, liver or kidney cancer. The material was CD4+ or CD8+ T cells sorted from blood, obtained in a trial of the OX40 agonist ivuxolimab. The CDR3 here is CASSSSSSGRVPDTQYF. In DNA, the CDR3 is TGCGCCAGCAGCTCATCTTCTAGCGGGAGGGTCCCAGATACGCAGTATTTT.